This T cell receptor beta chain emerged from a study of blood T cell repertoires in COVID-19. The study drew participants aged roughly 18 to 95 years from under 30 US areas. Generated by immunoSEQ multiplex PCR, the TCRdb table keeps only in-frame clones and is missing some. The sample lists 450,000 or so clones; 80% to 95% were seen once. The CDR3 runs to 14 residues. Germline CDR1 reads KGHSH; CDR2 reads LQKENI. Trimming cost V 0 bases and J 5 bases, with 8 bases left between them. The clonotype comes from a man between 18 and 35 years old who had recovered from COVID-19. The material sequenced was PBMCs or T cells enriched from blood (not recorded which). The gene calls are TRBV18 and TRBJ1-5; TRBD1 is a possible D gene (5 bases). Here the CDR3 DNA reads TGTGCCAGCTCACCACCGCCGGGGGATCAGCCCCAGCATTTT. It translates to CASSPPPGDQPQHF.